Included here is one T cell receptor (beta chain) sequence, with context. The CDR3 covers 14 residues. Germline assignment: CDR1 MGHDK and CDR2 SYGVNS. The V end lost 1 base, the J end lost 4 bases, and 10 bases lay between the germline ends. These data belong to a study of Ad26.COV2.S vaccination and SARS-CoV-2 variants. This table comes from immunoSEQ multiplex PCR, and its TCRdb copy is limited to in-frame clones, with some not included. The table shows a few hundred thousand clones, with 90% occurring only once. Treatment of the sample: 15 to 20 received Ad26.COV2.S at low or high dose, single or two shots; about 5 received placebo; per-sample allocation not given. Day 63 after the first vaccine or placebo injection was the time point for sampling.

The source was peripheral blood, collected in a trial of Ad26.COV2.S vaccine versus placebo. The source of this sequence is a person aged 18-65 years who received the Ad26.COV2.S COVID-19 vaccine or a placebo. The rearrangement uses TRBV25-1 and TRBJ1-2; no clear D. CDR3 sequence (DNA): TGTGCCAGCAGTGAATCCCCCCCTACCTATGGCTACACCTTC. It codes for CASSESPPTYGYTF.